The clone carrying this TCR beta chain was recorded many times. TCRdb called the RT-PCR reads again in MiXCR, with one record for every CDR3 protein. Seen here are more than 550,000 distinct CDR3 sequences, 13% to 15% observed once, and the top ten hold 3.6%. The CDR3 is made up of 13 amino acids. The germline CDR1 and CDR2 sequences are SGHTA and FQGNSA. Trimming pared 7 bases from V and 0 bases from J, leaving 9 bases between. Material for sequencing was memory CD4+ T cells from blood. This chain joins TRBV7-2 and TRBJ1-1, with D uncertain. This sequence originates from a female donor in good health, serving as a healthy control. DNA of the CDR3: TGTGCCAGCAACTGGCAGATGAACACTGAAGCTTTCTTT. It encodes CASNWQMNTEAFF.